Presented here are 16 T cell receptor beta chains from one specimen sequenced in a study of T-cell reconstitution after alpha-beta-depleted transplantation in children. For TCRbeta, the library was prepared with unique molecular identifiers. TCRdb redid the calling of the PCR reads with MiXCR, one entry per CDR3 protein. The data contain under 140,000 distinct CDR3 sequences, 10% to 13% of them singletons. The sample in question was PBMCs from the stem cell graft donor, obtained from the stem cell graft. Receptors were obtained from a human donor who donated a stem cell graft to a child with acute lymphoblastic leukemia.

At least ten counts were recorded for this clonotype. The CDR3 loop is CAIEADSSYNEQFF. CDR3 bases: TGTGCCATCGAGGCGGATAGCTCCTACAATGAGCAGTTCTTC. The V call is TRBV28, the J call TRBJ2-1; D unresolved. CDR1 MDHEN and CDR2 SYDVKM come from the germline V gene. Trimming shortened V by 10 bases and J by 0 bases, and 13 bases separated the two germline ends. This CDR3 is built from 14 residues. The full variable domain, its missing parts supplied by reference TRBV28 and TRBJ2-1, is DVKVTQSSRYLVKRTGEKVFLECVQDMDHENMFWYRQDPGLGLRLIYFSYDVKMKEKGDIPEGYSVSREKKERFSLILESASTNQTSMYLCAIEADSSYNEQFFGPGTRLTVL.

The rearrangement uses TRBV7-2 and TRBJ2-7; D is possibly TRBD1 or TRBD2 (6 bases each). Germline CDR1 and CDR2: SGHTA and FQGNSA. The germline V and J ends were trimmed by 1 base and 3 bases, with 16 bases remaining between them. This CDR3 has 16 residues. The DNA of the CDR3 is TGTGCCAGCAGCTTAGGGGGGGCAGTGAGGGGCTACGAGCAGTACTTC. As protein: CASSLGGAVRGYEQYF. The full variable domain, in which reference TRBV7-2 and TRBJ2-7 provide the parts outside the CDR3, is GAGVSQSPSNKVTEKGKDVELRCDPISGHTALYWYRQSLGQGLEFLIYFQGNSAPDKSGLPSDRFSAERTGGSVSTLTIQRTQQEDSAVYLCASSLGGAVRGYEQYFGPGTRLTVT.

This clonotype showed up many times. The chain recombines TRBV20-1 with TRBJ2-2; weak D call: TRBD1 (5 bases). Deletions cut 6 bases from V and 7 bases from J, with 15 bases between. The CDR3 contains 13 residues. In germline, CDR1 is DFQATT, CDR2 SNEGSKA (reference sequence). The CDR3 bases are TGCAGTGCGGTCGCAGGGTTTATCGGGGAGCTGTTTTTT. Its protein is CSAVAGFIGELFF.

This clonotype was counted at least ten times. V gene TRBV5-1 combines with J gene TRBJ2-7; D remains unclear. The germline V and J ends were trimmed by 0 bases and 4 bases, with 5 bases remaining between them. CDR1 is SGHRS and CDR2 is YFSETQ in the germline V gene. The CDR3 extends over 12 amino acids. The DNA for the CDR3 is TGCGCCAGCAGCTTGGATTTTTACGAGCAGTACTTC. It is translated as CASSLDFYEQYF.

This clonotype came up many times. The chain links TRBV6-2 or TRBV6-3 to TRBJ2-7, with D possibly matching TRBD1 (6 bases). CDR1 MNHEY and CDR2 SVGEGT come from the germline V gene. CDR3 length: 12 residues. V was pared by 6 bases and J by 4 bases, with 10 bases between. This CDR3 reads CASSRTDYEQYF. The CDR3 DNA reads as TGTGCCAGCAGCCGGACAGATTACGAGCAGTACTTC.

This clonotype was seen at least ten times. This rearrangement joins TRBV29-1 to TRBJ1-5, with TRBD1 matching 7 bases. The CDR3 runs 13 residues. Looked up from germline, CDR1 is SQVTM and CDR2 is ANQGSEA. The ends lost 5 bases at V and 4 bases at J; junction bases unmatched: 5. The CDR3 region is CSVQGGGNQPQHF. DNA for the CDR3: TGCAGCGTTCAGGGGGGGGGAAATCAGCCCCAGCATTTT.

This clonotype was observed many times. The chain has TRBV6-2 or TRBV6-3 and TRBJ2-1; TRBD1 aligns across 7 bases. V trimming: 9 bases; J trimming: 3 bases; junction bases outside the gene matches: 2. This CDR3 has 12 amino acids. Germline assignment: CDR1 MNHEY and CDR2 SVGEGT. CDR3 sequence (DNA): TGTGCCAGTCGGGACAGCTACAATGAGCAGTTCTTC. Encoded protein: CASRDSYNEQFF.

The chain combines TRBV7-6 with TRBJ2-1, with a weak D call TRBD1 (5 bases). Germline lookup yields CDR1 SGHVS and CDR2 FNYEAQ. The CDR3 has 15 residues. The germline V and J ends were trimmed by 2 bases and 6 bases, with 14 bases remaining between them. CDR3 in amino acids: CASSLNRINVNEQFF. Here the CDR3 DNA reads TGTGCCAGCAGCTTAAACAGGATTAACGTCAATGAGCAGTTCTTC.

This clonotype was recorded at least ten times. This chain connects TRBV14 to TRBJ2-3; no clear D gene. V was trimmed by 0 bases and J by 1 base, leaving 11 bases between them. In germline, CDR1 is SGHDN, CDR2 FVKESK. The CDR3 covers 16 residues. The CDR3 region is CASSQDLPLRTDTQYF. CDR3 DNA: TGTGCCAGCAGCCAAGATCTTCCACTCCGCACAGATACGCAGTATTTT. Full variable domain (remainder filled in from reference TRBV14 and TRBJ2-3): EAGVTQFPSHSVIEKGQTVTLRCDPISGHDNLYWYRRVMGKEIKFLLHFVKESKQDESGMPNNRFLAERTGGTYSTLKVQPAELEDSGVYFCASSQDLPLRTDTQYFGPGTRLTVL.

This clonotype has at least ten counts. The chain links TRBV5-1 to TRBJ1-4; TRBD1 might be the D (6 bases). The CDR3 loop spans 14 amino acids. Germline CDR1 reads SGHRS; CDR2 reads YFSETQ. V was clipped by 2 bases and J by 8 bases, with 13 bases between them. Written as DNA, the CDR3 is TGCGCCAGCAGCTTCCAGGGGACGGAGGAAAAACTGTTTTTT. This translates into CASSFQGTEEKLFF.

This clonotype was counted many times. CDR3 DNA sequence: TGTGCCAGCAGCGTAGGGGCTAGCGGGAGGGCGAAGACCCAGTACTTC. Its protein is CASSVGASGRAKTQYF. The genes are TRBV9 and TRBJ2-5, with 12 bases that match TRBD2. Trimming at V came to 0 bases and at J to 6 bases, leaving 6 bases not matched to a gene. Germline V gives CDR1 SGDLS, CDR2 YYNGEE. This CDR3 is built from 16 residues.

This clonotype appeared many times. The V and J genes are TRBV7-9 and TRBJ2-7, with TRBD2 matching 7 bases. Per the germline V gene, CDR1 is SEHNR and CDR2 is FQNEAQ (reference sequence). V gave up 0 bases and J gave up 6 bases; unmatched junction bases: 2. The CDR3 sequence is 13 residues long. The CDR3 DNA reads as TGTGCCAGCAGCTTAGCATCGGGGGGCGAGCAGTACTTC. It specifies CASSLASGGEQYF.

This clonotype showed up many times. The rearrangement uses TRBV29-1 and TRBJ1-1, with 11 bases lining up with TRBD1. V shed 6 bases, J shed 1 base, and the junction held 7 bases outside the gene matches. Germline V gene sequence: CDR1 SQVTM, CDR2 ANQGSEA. The CDR3 covers 15 residues. CDR3 nucleotides: TGCAGCGTGACCGGACAGGGGGCGGGGAACACTGAAGCTTTCTTT. Amino acids: CSVTGQGAGNTEAFF.

This clonotype was observed a handful of times. This may be a read error: a much more frequent sequence differs by one nucleotide. The chain combines TRBV2 with TRBJ2-1; the match to TRBD2 covers 10 bases. The CDR3 runs to 15 residues. The trim removed 11 bases at V and 6 bases at J, leaving 13 bases unmatched. CDR1 and CDR2 from the germline V gene are SNHLY and FYNNEI. CDR3: CAGTRGAGGVNEQFF. The CDR3 bases are TGTGCCGGCACGCGTGGAGCGGGAGGGGTCAATGAGCAGTTCTTC. Variable domain in full (rest from reference TRBV2 and TRBJ2-1): EPEVTQTPSHQVTQMGQEVILRCVPISNHLYFYWYRQILGQKVEFLVSFYNNEISEKSEIFDDQFSVERPDGSNFTLKIRSTKLEDSAMYFCAGTRGAGGVNEQFFGPGTRLTVL.

This clonotype was seen many times. The V call is TRBV10-1, the J call TRBJ2-2; 9 bases fit TRBD1. There are 14 residues in the CDR3. With V trimmed by 6 bases and J by 3 bases, 2 bases remained unmatched. The germline gives CDR1 WNHNN, CDR2 SYGVQD (reference sequence). CDR3 nucleotide sequence: TGCGCCAGCAGCCGGGACAGGGACACCGGGGAGCTGTTTTTT. This gives the protein CASSRDRDTGELFF.

There are many counts of this clonotype. The chain joins TRBV11-2 to TRBJ2-1, with TRBD2 matching over 11 bases. Trimming cost V 5 bases and J 0 bases; bases outside gene matches: 15. Germline assignment: CDR1 SGHAT and CDR2 FQNNGV. The CDR3 runs to 20 residues. In nucleotides, the CDR3 is TGTGCCAGCAGCGCGACCGGGACTAGCGGTTCCCAGAGCTCCTACAATGAGCAGTTCTTC. This gives the protein CASSATGTSGSQSSYNEQFF.